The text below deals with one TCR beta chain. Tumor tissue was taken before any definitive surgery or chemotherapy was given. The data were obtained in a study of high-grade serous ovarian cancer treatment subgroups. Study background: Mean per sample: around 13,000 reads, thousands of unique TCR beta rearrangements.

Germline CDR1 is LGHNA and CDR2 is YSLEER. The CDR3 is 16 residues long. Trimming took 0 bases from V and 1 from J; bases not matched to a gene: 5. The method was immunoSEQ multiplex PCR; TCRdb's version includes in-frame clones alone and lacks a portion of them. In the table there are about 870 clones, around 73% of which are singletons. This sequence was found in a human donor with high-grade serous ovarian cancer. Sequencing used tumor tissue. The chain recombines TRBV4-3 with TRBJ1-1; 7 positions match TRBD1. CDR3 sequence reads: CASSQDLGTANTEAFF. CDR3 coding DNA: TGCGCCAGCAGCCAAGATCTTGGGACAGCGAACACTGAAGCTTTCTTT.